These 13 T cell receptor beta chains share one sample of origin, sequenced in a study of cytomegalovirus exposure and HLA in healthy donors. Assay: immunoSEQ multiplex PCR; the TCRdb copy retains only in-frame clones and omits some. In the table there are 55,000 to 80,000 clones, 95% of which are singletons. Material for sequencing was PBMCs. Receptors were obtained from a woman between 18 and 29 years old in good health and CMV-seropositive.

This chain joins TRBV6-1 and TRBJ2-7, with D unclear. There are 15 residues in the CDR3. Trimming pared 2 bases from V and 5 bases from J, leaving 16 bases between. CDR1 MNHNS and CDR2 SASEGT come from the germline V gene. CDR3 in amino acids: CASSEYLWATHEQYF. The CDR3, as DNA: TGTGCCAGCAGTGAATATCTGTGGGCCACCCACGAGCAGTACTTC.

The CDR3 nucleotides are TGTGCCACCGCAGGGGTCCTTCGAGAGACCCAGTACTTC. Translation gives CATAGVLRETQYF. The genes are TRBV15 and TRBJ2-5; a possible D gene is TRBD1 (6 bases). In germline, CDR1 is LNHNV, CDR2 YYDKDF (reference sequence). V gave up 8 bases and J gave up 4 bases, with 14 bases separating them. This CDR3 is 13 amino acids long.

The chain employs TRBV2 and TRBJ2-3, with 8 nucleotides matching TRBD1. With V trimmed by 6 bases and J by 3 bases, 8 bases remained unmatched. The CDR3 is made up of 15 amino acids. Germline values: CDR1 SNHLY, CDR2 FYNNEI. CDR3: CASRRSQGATDTQYF. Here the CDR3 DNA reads TGTGCCAGCAGACGTAGTCAGGGGGCGACAGATACGCAGTATTTT.

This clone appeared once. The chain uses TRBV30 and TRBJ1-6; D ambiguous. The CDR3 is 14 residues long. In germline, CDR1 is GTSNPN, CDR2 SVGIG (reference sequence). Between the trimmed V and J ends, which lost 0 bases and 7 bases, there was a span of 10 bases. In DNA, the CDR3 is TGTGCCTGGAGTGTGTCGGGGAAGAATTCACCCCTCCACTTT. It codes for CAWSVSGKNSPLHF.

As DNA, the CDR3 is TGCAGCGTAACAGGCCCTGGGGCCAACGTCCTGACTTTC. It codes for CSVTGPGANVLTF. This chain connects TRBV29-1 to TRBJ2-6, with D perhaps TRBD1 (5 bases). CDR1 is SQVTM, CDR2 ANQGSEA, per germline. V shed 6 bases and J shed 2 bases, with 8 bases lying between them. The CDR3 is 13 amino acids.

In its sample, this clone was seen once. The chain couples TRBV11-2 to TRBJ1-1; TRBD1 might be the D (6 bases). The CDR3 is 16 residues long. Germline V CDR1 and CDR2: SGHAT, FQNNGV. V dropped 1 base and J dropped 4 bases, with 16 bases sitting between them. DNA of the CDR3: TGTGCCAGCAGCTTAGTGGCACGAGGGGGAAGCACTGAAGCTTTCTTT. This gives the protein CASSLVARGGSTEAFF. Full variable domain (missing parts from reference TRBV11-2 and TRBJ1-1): EAGVAQSPRYKIIEKRQSVAFWCNPISGHATLYWYQQILGQGPKLLIQFQNNGVVDDSQLPKDRFSAERLKGVDSTLKIQPAKLEDSAVYLCASSLVARGGSTEAFFGQGTRLTVV.

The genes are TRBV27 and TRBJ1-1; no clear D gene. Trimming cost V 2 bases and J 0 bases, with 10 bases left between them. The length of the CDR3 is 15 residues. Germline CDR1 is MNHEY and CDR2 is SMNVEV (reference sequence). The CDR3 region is CASSLLGRLNTEAFF. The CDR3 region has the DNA TGTGCCAGCAGTTTACTGGGCAGATTGAACACTGAAGCTTTCTTT.

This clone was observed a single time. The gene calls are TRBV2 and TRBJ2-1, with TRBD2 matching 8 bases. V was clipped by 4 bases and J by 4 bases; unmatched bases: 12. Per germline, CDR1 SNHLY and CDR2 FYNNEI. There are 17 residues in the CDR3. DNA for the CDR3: TGTGCCAGCAGTGGGGGCCTTAGCGGGGCCTCTTACAATGAGCAGTTCTTC. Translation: CASSGGLSGASYNEQFF.

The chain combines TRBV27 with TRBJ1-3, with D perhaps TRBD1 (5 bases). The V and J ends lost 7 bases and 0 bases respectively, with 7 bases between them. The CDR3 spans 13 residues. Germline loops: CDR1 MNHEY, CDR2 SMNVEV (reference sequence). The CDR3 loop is CASMDISGNTIYF. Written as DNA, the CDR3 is TGTGCCAGCATGGACATCTCTGGAAACACCATATATTTT.

Here the CDR3 reads CASSLGESSYNEQFF. As DNA, the CDR3 is TGCGCCAGCAGCTTGGGGGAGAGCTCCTACAATGAGCAGTTCTTC. V and J are TRBV5-1 and TRBJ2-1; D perhaps matches TRBD2 (5 bases). The CDR3 length is 15 residues. CDR1 and CDR2 (germline): SGHRS, YFSETQ. V lost 0 bases to trimming and J lost 0 bases, with 7 bases between them.

As DNA, the CDR3 is TGTGCCAGCAGTTCAACAGGGGCCGAGCAGTACTTC. This encodes CASSSTGAEQYF. V is TRBV28 and J is TRBJ2-7, with 7 bases lining up with TRBD1. The ends lost 4 bases at V and 6 bases at J; junction bases unmatched: 3. From germline, CDR1 is MDHEN and CDR2 SYDVKM. The CDR3 sequence is 12 residues long.

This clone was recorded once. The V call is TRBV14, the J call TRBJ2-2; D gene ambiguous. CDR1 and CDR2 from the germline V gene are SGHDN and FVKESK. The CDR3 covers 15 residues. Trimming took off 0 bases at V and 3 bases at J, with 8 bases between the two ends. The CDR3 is CASSQDLGDTGELFF. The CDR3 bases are TGTGCCAGCAGCCAAGATCTGGGCGACACCGGGGAGCTGTTTTTT.

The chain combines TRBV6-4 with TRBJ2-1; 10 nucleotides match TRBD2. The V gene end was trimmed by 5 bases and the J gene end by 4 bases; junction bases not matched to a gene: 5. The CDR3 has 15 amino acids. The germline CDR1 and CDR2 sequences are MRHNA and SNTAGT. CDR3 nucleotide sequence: TGTGCCAGCAGTAAGAGCGGGGGGGAGTACAATGAGCAGTTCTTC. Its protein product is CASSKSGGEYNEQFF.